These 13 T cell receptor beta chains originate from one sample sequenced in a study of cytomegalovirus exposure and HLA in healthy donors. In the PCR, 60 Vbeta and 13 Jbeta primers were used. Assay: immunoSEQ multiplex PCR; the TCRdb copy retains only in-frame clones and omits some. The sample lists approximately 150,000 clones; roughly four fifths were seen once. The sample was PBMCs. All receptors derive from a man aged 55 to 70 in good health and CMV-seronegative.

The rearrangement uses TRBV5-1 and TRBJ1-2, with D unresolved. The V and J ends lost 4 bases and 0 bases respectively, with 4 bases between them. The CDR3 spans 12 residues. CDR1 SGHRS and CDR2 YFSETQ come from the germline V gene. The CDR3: CASSITNYGYTF. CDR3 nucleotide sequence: TGCGCCAGCAGCATAACTAACTATGGCTACACCTTC.

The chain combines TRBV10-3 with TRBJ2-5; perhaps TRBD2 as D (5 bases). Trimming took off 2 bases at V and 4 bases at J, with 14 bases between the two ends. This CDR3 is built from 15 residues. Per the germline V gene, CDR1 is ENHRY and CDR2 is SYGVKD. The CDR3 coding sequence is TGTGCCATCAGTGAGACTGCGGGTCGGGGAGAGACCCAGTACTTC. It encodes CAISETAGRGETQYF.

The CDR3 coding sequence is TGTGCCTGGAGTACGGGACAGTTCTACGAGCAGTACTTC. This translates into CAWSTGQFYEQYF. The rearrangement uses TRBV30 and TRBJ2-7; TRBD1 aligns across 7 bases. V gave up 2 bases and J gave up 3 bases; unmatched junction bases: 4. Per the germline V gene, CDR1 is GTSNPN and CDR2 is SVGIG (reference sequence). This CDR3 spans 13 amino acids.

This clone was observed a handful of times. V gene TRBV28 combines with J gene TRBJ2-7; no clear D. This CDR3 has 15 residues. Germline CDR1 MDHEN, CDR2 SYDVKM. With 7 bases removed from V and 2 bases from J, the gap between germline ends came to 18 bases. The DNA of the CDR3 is TGTGCCAGCAATGCCCCAGGTGGCAGGACCTACGAGCAGTACTTC. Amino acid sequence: CASNAPGGRTYEQYF.

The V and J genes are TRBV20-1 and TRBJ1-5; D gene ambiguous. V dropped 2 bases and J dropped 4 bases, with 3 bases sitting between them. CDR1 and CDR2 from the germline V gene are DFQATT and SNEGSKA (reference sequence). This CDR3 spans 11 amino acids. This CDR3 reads CSARINQPQHF. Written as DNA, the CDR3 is TGCAGTGCTAGAATAAATCAGCCCCAGCATTTT.

The CDR3 reads CASSQDVGSRLAGEQYF. The CDR3, as DNA: TGCGCCAGCAGCCAAGACGTAGGGTCTCGACTAGCCGGCGAGCAGTACTTC. This chain joins TRBV4-3 and TRBJ2-5; the match to TRBD2 covers 7 bases. TRBJ2-7 explains the end of the DNA better; the J call may be wrong. The V gene's germline CDR1 is LGHNA and CDR2 YSLEER. The CDR3 is 17 amino acids.

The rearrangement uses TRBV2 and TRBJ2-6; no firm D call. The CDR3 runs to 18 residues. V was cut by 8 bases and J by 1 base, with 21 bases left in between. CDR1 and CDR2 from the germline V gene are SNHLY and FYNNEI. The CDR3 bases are TGTGCCAGCTACAGATTATTGGGCCTTCGGTCTGGGGCCAACGTCCTGACTTTC. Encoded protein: CASYRLLGLRSGANVLTF.

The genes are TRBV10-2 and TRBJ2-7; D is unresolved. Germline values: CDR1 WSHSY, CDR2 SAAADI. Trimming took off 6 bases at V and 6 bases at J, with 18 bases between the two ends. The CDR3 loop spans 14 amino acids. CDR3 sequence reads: CASSAVQSPGEQYF. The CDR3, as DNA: TGCGCCAGCAGCGCGGTGCAGTCTCCTGGCGAGCAGTACTTC.

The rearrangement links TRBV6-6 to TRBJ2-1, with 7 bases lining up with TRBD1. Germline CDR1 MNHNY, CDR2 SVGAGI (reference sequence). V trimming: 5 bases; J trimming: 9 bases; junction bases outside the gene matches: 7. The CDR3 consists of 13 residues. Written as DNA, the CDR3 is TGTGCCAGCAGTAGAGGGGGCGAGGCTGAGCAGTTCTTC. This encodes CASSRGGEAEQFF.

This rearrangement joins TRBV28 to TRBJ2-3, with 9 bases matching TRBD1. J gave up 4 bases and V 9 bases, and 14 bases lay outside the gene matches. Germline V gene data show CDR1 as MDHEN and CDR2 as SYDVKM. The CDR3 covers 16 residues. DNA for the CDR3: TGTGCCAGTAGAACTGATCGGACAGGGGTCGCAGATACGCAGTATTTT. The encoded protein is CASRTDRTGVADTQYF.

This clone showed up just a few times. The CDR3 loop is CASSLASGIYNEQFF. CDR3 nucleotide sequence: TGTGCCAGCAGCTTAGCTAGCGGAATCTACAATGAGCAGTTCTTC. The chain combines TRBV7-9 with TRBJ2-1; TRBD2 is a possible D gene (6 bases). Germline V lookup: CDR1 SEHNR, CDR2 FQNEAQ (reference sequence). The length of the CDR3 is 15 residues. V lost 0 bases and J 3 bases, leaving 9 bases between the germline ends.

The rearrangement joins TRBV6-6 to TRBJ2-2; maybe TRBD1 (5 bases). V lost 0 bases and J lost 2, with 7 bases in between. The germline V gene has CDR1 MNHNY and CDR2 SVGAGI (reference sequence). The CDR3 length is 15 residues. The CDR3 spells CASSYSGPNTGELFF. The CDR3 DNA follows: TGTGCCAGCAGTTACTCGGGGCCCAACACCGGGGAGCTGTTTTTT.

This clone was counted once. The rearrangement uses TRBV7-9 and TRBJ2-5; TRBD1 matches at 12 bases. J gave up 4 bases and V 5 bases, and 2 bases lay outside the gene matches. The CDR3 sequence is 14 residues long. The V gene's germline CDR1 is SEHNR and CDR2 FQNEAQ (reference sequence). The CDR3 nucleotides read TGTGCCAGCAGCGAGGGACAGGGGGCAGAGACCCAGTACTTC. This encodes CASSEGQGAETQYF.